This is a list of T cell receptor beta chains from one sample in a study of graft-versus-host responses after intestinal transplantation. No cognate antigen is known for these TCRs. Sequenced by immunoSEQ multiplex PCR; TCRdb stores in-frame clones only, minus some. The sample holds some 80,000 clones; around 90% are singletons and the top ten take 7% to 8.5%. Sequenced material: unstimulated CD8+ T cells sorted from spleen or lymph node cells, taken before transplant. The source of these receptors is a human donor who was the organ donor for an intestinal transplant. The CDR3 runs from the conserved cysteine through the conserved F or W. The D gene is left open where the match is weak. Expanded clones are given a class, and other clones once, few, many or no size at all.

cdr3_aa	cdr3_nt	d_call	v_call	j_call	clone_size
CASSKQGAGYGYTF	TGTGCCAGCAGTAAACAGGGGGCAGGGTATGGCTACACCTTC	TRBD1	TRBV6-4	TRBJ1-2	.
CASSFPRGTQYF	TGTGCCAGCAGTTTCCCCAGGGGTACGCAGTATTTT	.	TRBV27	TRBJ2-3	.
CASSLVGLGDRVHEQYF	TGTGCCAGCAGCTTAGTAGGTCTCGGGGACAGGGTCCACGAGCAGTACTTC	TRBD1	TRBV7-9	TRBJ2-7	.
CASSPLSSSSYEQYF	TGTGCCAGCAGCCCCCTTAGCAGTAGCTCCTACGAGCAGTACTTC	.	TRBV11-3	TRBJ2-7	.
CATRDGYSYNEQFF	TGTGCCACCAGGGACGGTTACTCCTACAATGAGCAGTTCTTC	.	TRBV7-9	TRBJ2-1	.
CASSSSGLEQETQYF	TGTGCCAGCAGCTCCTCCGGACTAGAACAAGAGACCCAGTACTTC	TRBD2	TRBV11-2	TRBJ2-5	.
CASSPLFAGNTIYF	TGTGCCAGCTCACCACTCTTCGCTGGAAACACCATATATTTT	.	TRBV18	TRBJ1-3	few
CASSLAQRENIQYF	TGTGCCAGCAGCTTAGCACAGAGGGAAAACATTCAGTACTTC	.	TRBV11-2	TRBJ2-4	.
CASSLLQGSGNEQFF	TGTGCCAGCAGCTTGTTGCAGGGCAGTGGCAATGAGCAGTTCTTC	.	TRBV5-4	TRBJ2-1	.
CASSFPRWNLAGGPNTGELFF	TGCGCCAGCAGCTTTCCCCGTTGGAATCTAGCGGGGGGCCCGAACACCGGGGAGCTGTTTTTT	TRBD2	TRBV5-1	TRBJ2-2	.
CASSIRGHYEQYF	TGTGCCAGTAGTATACGGGGGCACTACGAGCAGTACTTC	.	TRBV19	TRBJ2-7	.
CASSGPVLGCEQYF	TGTGCCAGCAGTGGTCCAGTTCTTGGCTGCGAGCAGTACTTC	.	TRBV2	TRBJ2-7	.
CASGPRGSTYNEQFF	TGTGCCAGCGGACCCAGAGGGAGTACCTACAATGAGCAGTTCTTC	.	TRBV7-9	TRBJ2-1	few
CASSETSINEQFF	TGTGCCAGCAGCGAAACTAGCATCAATGAGCAGTTCTTC	.	TRBV27	TRBJ2-1	.
CAWSSGGLLYEQYF	TGTGCCTGGAGTTCCGGGGGACTCCTTTACGAGCAGTACTTC	.	TRBV30	TRBJ2-7	.
CASSTPSEGNRNEQFF	TGTGCCAGCAGCACACCTAGCGAGGGAAATAGGAATGAGCAGTTCTTC	.	TRBV7-9	TRBJ2-1	.
CASSQEREGSYEQYF	TGTGCCAGCAGCCAAGAAAGGGAGGGCTCCTACGAGCAGTACTTC	TRBD2	TRBV4-2	TRBJ2-7	.
CASSPGHNTEAFF	TGTGCCAGCAGCCCAGGGCACAACACTGAAGCTTTCTTT	.	TRBV14	TRBJ1-1	.
CASSFGVGYGYTF	TGTGCCAGCAGCTTTGGGGTCGGCTATGGCTACACCTTC	.	TRBV11-2	TRBJ1-2	.
CASSFTGAGGNQPQHF	TGTGCCAGCAGCTTTACGGGGGCTGGGGGCAATCAGCCCCAGCATTTT	.	TRBV11-2	TRBJ1-5	.
CASRENTGELFF	TGTGCCAGCAGGGAGAACACCGGGGAGCTGTTTTTT	.	TRBV7-3	TRBJ2-2	.
CASSANRDRKTGELFF	TGTGCCAGCAGCGCTAACCGGGACAGGAAGACCGGGGAGCTGTTTTTT	TRBD1	TRBV7-4	TRBJ2-2	.
CASRGLAGGDSDYEQYF	TGCGCCAGCAGGGGACTAGCGGGGGGGGACTCTGATTACGAGCAGTACTTC	TRBD2	TRBV10-2	TRBJ2-7	once